The entry that follows covers one T cell receptor (beta chain) sequence. Its antigen remains unidentified. After removal of 7 bases from V and 1 base from J, the junction contained 4 bases not matched to a gene. The germline V gene has CDR1 SGHRS and CDR2 YFSETQ. The CDR3 spans 15 residues. These data belong to a study of cytomegalovirus exposure and HLA in healthy donors. Whole-study results and caveats: Reports showed the classifier diagnosing cytomegalovirus status with high specificity and sensitivity. Researchers counted 150 to 200 TCR beta chains as cytomegalovirus-associated. Per a later analysis, about 18,000 TCR beta sequences showed association with HLA alleles at 0.05 false discovery rate. Most of the TCR beta V segments (in an earlier analysis) were productive either about 90% or about 30% of the time.

A multiplex PCR was run with 60 Vbeta primers and 13 Jbeta primers. The method was immunoSEQ multiplex PCR; TCRdb's version includes in-frame clones alone and lacks a portion of them. Here the sample spans just over 150,000 clones, 70% to 90% being singletons. The chain recombines TRBV5-1 with TRBJ2-5, with 13 bases matching TRBD2. Sequenced sample: PBMCs. The receptor was isolated from a woman under 30 in good health and CMV-seronegative. This CDR3 reads CASQTSGRSQETQYF. The CDR3 coding sequence is TGCGCCAGCCAGACTAGCGGGAGGTCCCAAGAGACCCAGTACTTC.